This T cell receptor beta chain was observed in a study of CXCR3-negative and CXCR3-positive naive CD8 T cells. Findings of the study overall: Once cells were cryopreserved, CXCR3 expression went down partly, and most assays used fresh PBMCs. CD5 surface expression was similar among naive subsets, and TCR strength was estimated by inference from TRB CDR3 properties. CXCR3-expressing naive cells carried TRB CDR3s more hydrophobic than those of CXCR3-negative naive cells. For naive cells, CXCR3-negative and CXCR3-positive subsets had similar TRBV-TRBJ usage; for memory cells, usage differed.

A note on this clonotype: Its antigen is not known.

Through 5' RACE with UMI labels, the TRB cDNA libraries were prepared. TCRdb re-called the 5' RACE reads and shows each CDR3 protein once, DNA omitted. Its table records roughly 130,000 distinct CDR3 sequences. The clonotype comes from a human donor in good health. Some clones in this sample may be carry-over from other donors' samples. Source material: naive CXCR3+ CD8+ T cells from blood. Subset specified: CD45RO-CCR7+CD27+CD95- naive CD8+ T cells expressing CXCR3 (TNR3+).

This chain's CDR3 is CASSLSQGNYEQYF. The chain is built from TRBV7-2 and TRBJ2-7; TCRdb returns TRBD1, unconfirmable since there is no DNA. The CDR3 extends over 14 amino acids. The germline V gene encodes CDR1 SGHTA and CDR2 FQGNSA.